Listed below are T cell receptor beta chains from one sample, sequenced in a study of blood T cells in healthy people across ages. TCRdb itself ran the 5' RACE reads through MiXCR, one entry per CDR3 protein. The data hold about 1.6 million distinct CDR3 sequences, with about 35% observed a single time. Source material: blood. The origin of the receptors is a woman in her 30s in good health. Both conserved end residues are part of each CDR3. Fields, in order: CDR3 length, J gene, clone size, V gene, D gene, CDR3 protein, CDR3 DNA. D genes are given only for firm matches. Clone size, where shown, is once, few, many, or a class for clones that have expanded.

cdr3_length: 16
j_call: TRBJ2-7
clone_size: few
v_call: TRBV13
d_call: TRBD2
cdr3_aa: CASSLGLGSGSPWQYF
cdr3_nt: TGTGCCAGCAGCTTAGGCCTTGGTAGCGGGTCACCGTGGCAGTACTTC

cdr3_length: 14
j_call: TRBJ2-1
clone_size: few
v_call: TRBV5-1
d_call: .
cdr3_aa: CASRPLGLGNEQFF
cdr3_nt: TGCGCCAGCAGGCCCCTAGGGTTAGGGAATGAGCAGTTCTTC

cdr3_length: 16
j_call: TRBJ2-3
clone_size: .
v_call: TRBV27
d_call: .
cdr3_aa: CASSPGTLASTDTQYF
cdr3_nt: TGTGCCAGCAGTCCCGGGACTCTCGCGAGCACAGATACGCAGTATTTT

cdr3_length: 14
j_call: TRBJ2-7
clone_size: once
v_call: TRBV28
d_call: .
cdr3_aa: CASRPLRDSYEQYF
cdr3_nt: TGTGCCAGCAGACCCCTGAGGGATTCCTACGAGCAGTACTTC

cdr3_length: 18
j_call: TRBJ2-3
clone_size: .
v_call: TRBV4-2
d_call: .
cdr3_aa: CASSRERYRGSGTDTQYF
cdr3_nt: TGTGCCAGCAGCCGAGAACGCTATCGGGGCAGTGGCACAGATACGCAGTATTTT

cdr3_length: 15
j_call: TRBJ2-5
clone_size: few
v_call: TRBV2
d_call: .
cdr3_aa: CASRALRTAQETQYF
cdr3_nt: TGTGCCAGCAGGGCTCTACGGACGGCACAAGAGACCCAGTACTTC

cdr3_length: 16
j_call: TRBJ2-7
clone_size: .
v_call: TRBV6-5
d_call: TRBD1
cdr3_aa: CASSYSTGQVSYEQYF
cdr3_nt: TGTGCCAGCAGTTACTCTACGGGACAGGTCTCCTACGAGCAGTACTTC

cdr3_length: 20
j_call: TRBJ2-3
clone_size: once
v_call: TRBV5-1
d_call: TRBD2
cdr3_aa: CASSLNPGTSGVSSTDTQYF
cdr3_nt: TGCGCCAGCAGCTTGAATCCGGGGACTAGCGGGGTGTCTAGCACAGATACGCAGTATTTT

cdr3_length: 16
j_call: TRBJ2-7
clone_size: few
v_call: TRBV6-2/TRBV6-3
d_call: TRBD1
cdr3_aa: CASSYPDRAVSYEQYF
cdr3_nt: TGTGCCAGCAGTTACCCGGACAGGGCCGTCTCCTACGAGCAGTACTTC

cdr3_length: 13
j_call: TRBJ2-1
clone_size: few
v_call: TRBV9
d_call: .
cdr3_aa: CASSAGGGDEQFF
cdr3_nt: TGTGCCAGCAGCGCGGGAGGGGGCGATGAGCAGTTCTTC

cdr3_length: 12
j_call: TRBJ2-7
clone_size: few
v_call: TRBV7-9
d_call: .
cdr3_aa: CASSRAGNEQYF
cdr3_nt: TGTGCCAGCAGCCGGGCAGGGAACGAGCAGTACTTC

cdr3_length: 16
j_call: TRBJ2-6
clone_size: few
v_call: TRBV4-1
d_call: .
cdr3_aa: CASSQGPSAGANVLTF
cdr3_nt: TGCGCCAGCAGCCAAGGCCCCTCAGCTGGGGCCAACGTCCTGACTTTC

cdr3_length: 16
j_call: TRBJ2-2
clone_size: few
v_call: TRBV5-1
d_call: TRBD2
cdr3_aa: CASSLVLAGNTGELFF
cdr3_nt: TGCGCCAGCAGCTTGGTGCTAGCGGGGAACACCGGGGAGCTGTTTTTT

cdr3_length: 13
j_call: TRBJ2-7
clone_size: once
v_call: TRBV5-1
d_call: .
cdr3_aa: CASRGNSVYEQYF
cdr3_nt: TGCGCCAGCAGAGGGAACAGCGTCTACGAGCAGTACTTC

cdr3_length: 13
j_call: TRBJ1-5
clone_size: many
v_call: TRBV6-1
d_call: .
cdr3_aa: CASSLVDNQPQHF
cdr3_nt: TGTGCCAGCAGTCTGGTCGATAATCAGCCCCAGCATTTT

cdr3_length: 16
j_call: TRBJ2-1
clone_size: .
v_call: TRBV15
d_call: .
cdr3_aa: CATSTGSGYPYNEQFF
cdr3_nt: TGTGCCACCAGCACCGGGAGTGGTTACCCCTACAATGAGCAGTTCTTC